The source of this T cell receptor (beta chain) is a study of blood T cell repertoires in COVID-19. At the level of the study: Collection of acute and convalescent COVID-19 samples took place in the United States, Italy and Spain.

Method: immunoSEQ multiplex PCR; TCRdb's copy keeps in-frame clones and lacks some. This table has about 210,000 clones, approximately 91% appearing once. Germline CDR1 reads LGHNT; CDR2 reads FRNRAP. The CDR3 is 18 amino acids. J was trimmed by 3 bases and V by 1 base; bases with no gene match: 7. V is TRBV12-5 and J is TRBJ2-4; TRBD1 aligns across 12 bases. This clonotype originated in a woman aged 40 to 49 with acute or convalescent COVID-19. Sequenced material: peripheral blood. In DNA form, the CDR3 reads TGTGCTAGTGGTTTGGCCCAGGGACAGGGGGCCGGCAAAAACATTCAGTACTTC. It codes for CASGLAQGQGAGKNIQYF.